Below, 17 T cell receptor beta chains from the same sample are listed, as sequenced in a study of CD8 T cells in ankylosing spondylitis. Via MiXCR, TCRdb re-called the 5' RACE reads, giving one row per CDR3 protein. This table holds some 140,000 distinct CDR3 sequences, 8% to 9% found once. Sample: synovial fluid, either unsorted or a sorted T cell fraction (not recorded which). These receptors were taken from a male donor with ankylosing spondylitis.

This clonotype was counted a few times. CDR3 sequence reads: CASSLQGATGELFF. CDR3 coding DNA: TGCGCCAGCAGCTTACAGGGGGCAACCGGGGAGCTGTTTTTT. The V gene is TRBV5-1, the J gene TRBJ2-2; 9 nucleotides line up with TRBD1. The CDR3 totals 14 residues. CDR1 SGHRS and CDR2 YFSETQ come from the germline V gene. Trimming at V came to 2 bases and at J to 5 bases, leaving 1 base not matched to a gene.

The chain carries TRBV28 and TRBJ1-3, with D unresolved. CDR1 MDHEN and CDR2 SYDVKM come from the germline V gene. V lost 7 bases and J 7 bases, leaving 11 bases between the germline ends. CDR3 length: 12 amino acids. The DNA of the CDR3 is TGTGCCAGCACCGTGGGAGGCAACACCATATATTTT. Translation: CASTVGGNTIYF. The variable domain in full, with the rest retrieved from reference TRBV28 and TRBJ1-3, is DVKVTQSSRYLVKRTGEKVFLECVQDMDHENMFWYRQDPGLGLRLIYFSYDVKMKEKGDIPEGYSVSREKKERFSLILESASTNQTSMYLCASTVGGNTIYFGEGSWLTVV.

This clonotype has ten or more counts. V usage is TRBV12-3 or TRBV12-4 and J usage is TRBJ1-1, with TRBD1 as a possible D gene (6 bases). The CDR3 contains 14 residues. V was cut by 7 bases and J by 0 bases, with 12 bases left in between. In DNA, the CDR3 is TGTGCCAGCACCACGTCAGGGGTGAACACTGAAGCTTTCTTT. Translating gives CASTTSGVNTEAFF.

This clonotype came up many times. The rearrangement links TRBV29-1 to TRBJ1-2; D gene unclear. The V and J ends lost 3 bases and 8 bases respectively, with 4 bases between them. Germline CDR1 reads SQVTM; CDR2 reads ANQGSEA. The CDR3 is 9 residues long. The DNA for the CDR3 is TGCAGCGTTGACGAGGGCTACACCTTC. It specifies CSVDEGYTF. The full variable domain, rest sourced from reference TRBV29-1 and TRBJ1-2, is SAVISQKPSRDICQRGTSLTIQCQVDSQVTMMFWYRQQPGQSLTLIATANQGSEATYESGFVIDKFPISRPNLTFSTLTVSNMSPEDSSIYLCSVDEGYTFGSGTRLTVV.

This clonotype has at least ten counts. J is TRBJ1-2 and V is TRBV10-3; weak D call: TRBD1 (6 bases). The CDR3 is made up of 14 amino acids. Between the trimmed V and J ends, which lost 3 bases and 8 bases, there was a span of 16 bases. Looked up from germline, CDR1 is ENHRY and CDR2 is SYGVKD. CDR3 DNA: TGTGCCATCAGTGATAAACAGGGAGCGGGAGGCTACACCTTC. This codes for CAISDKQGAGGYTF.

In its sample, this clonotype was seen a few times. The chain couples TRBV14 to TRBJ2-4; 7 bases fit TRBD2. Germline V gives CDR1 SGHDN, CDR2 FVKESK. The V and J ends lost 5 bases and 9 bases, in that order; junction bases with no gene match: 4. The CDR3 length is 12 residues. The CDR3 bases are TGTGCCAGCAGCGGGGGAGGGAGCATTCAGTACTTC. Translation gives CASSGGGSIQYF.

V and J are TRBV20-1 and TRBJ2-3, with D maybe TRBD2 (6 bases). The ends were cut back, 7 bases at V and 0 bases at J, with 11 bases in the middle. The CDR3 is 13 amino acids. CDR1 is DFQATT, CDR2 SNEGSKA, per germline (reference sequence). The CDR3 bases are TGCAGTGAGGGACTTATTAGCACAGATACGCAGTATTTT. Translating gives CSEGLISTDTQYF.

This clonotype came up many times. V is TRBV12-3 or TRBV12-4 and J is TRBJ1-1; D unresolved. The CDR3 has 12 amino acids. V was shortened by 3 bases and J by 5 bases, with 7 bases between the two germline ends. CDR3 loop: CASSFSRTEAFF. For the CDR3, the DNA is TGTGCCAGCAGTTTTTCAAGGACTGAAGCTTTCTTT.

The sample holds many counts of this clonotype. This rearrangement joins TRBV4-3 to TRBJ2-1; 7 positions match TRBD2. This CDR3 spans 15 amino acids. Germline-derived CDR1 and CDR2 are LGHNA and YSLEER. V was pared by 1 base and J by 9 bases, with 9 bases of the junction left unmatched. The CDR3 DNA follows: TGCGCCAGCAGCCAAGTAGCGGGCCTGACTGGTGAGCAGTTCTTC. The encoded protein is CASSQVAGLTGEQFF.

The chain employs TRBV4-2 and TRBJ1-5; D is perhaps TRBD1 (5 bases). This CDR3 has 14 amino acids. Trimming stripped 4 bases from V and 7 bases from J, with 14 bases between. Per germline, CDR1 LGHNA and CDR2 YNFKEQ. CDR3: CASSLGLGEQPQHF. For the CDR3, the DNA is TGTGCCAGCAGCCTCGGGCTAGGGGAACAGCCCCAGCATTTT.

The sample holds many counts of this clonotype. The V call is TRBV9, the J call TRBJ2-1; possible D gene TRBD1, 5 bases. Trimming took off 0 bases at V and 7 bases at J, with 11 bases between the two ends. This CDR3 is 14 amino acids long. The germline V gene has CDR1 SGDLS and CDR2 YYNGEE. The CDR3 DNA reads as TGTGCCAGCAGCGTAGCTACACGACAGAATGAGCAGTTCTTC. It yields the protein CASSVATRQNEQFF. The variable domain in full, with the rest retrieved from reference TRBV9 and TRBJ2-1, is DSGVTQTPKHLITATGQRVTLRCSPRSGDLSVYWYQQSLDQGLQFLIQYYNGEERAKGNILERFSAQQFPDLHSELNLSSLELGDSALYFCASSVATRQNEQFFGPGTRLTVL.

This clonotype was counted between two and nine times. The chain joins TRBV20-1 to TRBJ1-3; 7 bases match TRBD1. Germline assignment: CDR1 DFQATT and CDR2 SNEGSKA (reference sequence). V dropped 5 bases and J dropped 4; count of bases not matched to a gene: 5. This CDR3 region has 13 residues. The CDR3 loop is CSAGQVAGNTIYF. The CDR3, as DNA: TGCAGTGCTGGACAGGTTGCCGGAAACACCATATATTTT.

This clonotype occurred a few times. V and J are TRBV18 and TRBJ2-1; D possibly corresponds to TRBD1 (5 bases). V was pared by 0 bases and J by 10 bases, with 13 bases between. From germline, CDR1 is KGHSH and CDR2 LQKENI. CDR3 length: 14 residues. CDR3 DNA: TGTGCCAGCTCACCACCGTCAAGGGCAGGGGAGCAGTTCTTC. Amino acid sequence: CASSPPSRAGEQFF.

Ten or more counts support this clonotype. The J gene is TRBJ1-1, the V gene TRBV5-1; D remains ambiguous. The CDR3 runs to 14 residues. Per the germline V gene, CDR1 is SGHRS and CDR2 is YFSETQ. V lost 4 bases and J lost 5, with 15 bases in between. In nucleotides, the CDR3 is TGCGCCAGCAGCCCGCCCGGACCCGTAACTGAAGCTTTCTTT. It translates to CASSPPGPVTEAFF.

This clonotype has a count of ten or more. J is TRBJ2-2 and V is TRBV19, with a tentative D call TRBD1 (5 bases). Trimming took off 5 bases at V and 3 bases at J, with 13 bases between the two ends. The CDR3 contains 15 residues. Germline V gene data show CDR1 as LNHDA and CDR2 as SQIVND (reference sequence). CDR3 residues: CASSSAGSDTGELFF. The CDR3 coding sequence is TGTGCCAGTAGTTCGGCAGGGTCGGACACCGGGGAGCTGTTTTTT.

The chain couples TRBV6-1 to TRBJ1-5; D possibly corresponds to TRBD1 (6 bases). In germline, CDR1 is MNHNS, CDR2 SASEGT. V dropped 0 bases and J dropped 4 bases, with 10 bases sitting between them. The CDR3 loop spans 15 amino acids. The DNA of the CDR3 is TGTGCCAGCAGTGAAGCGCAGGGGCGGAATCAGCCCCAGCATTTT. This encodes CASSEAQGRNQPQHF.

This clonotype was recorded many times. The rearrangement joins TRBV7-2 to TRBJ1-5; D is perhaps TRBD1 (6 bases). The CDR3 runs to 13 residues. Trimming cost V 3 bases and J 5 bases, with 8 bases left between them. From germline, CDR1 is SGHTA and CDR2 FQGNSA. The CDR3 DNA is TGTGCCAGCAGCTTTAACAGGGATCAGCCCCAGCATTTT. It is translated as CASSFNRDQPQHF.